Listed here are 31 T cell receptor beta chains from one sample, sequenced in a study of technical replicates of blood from a few donors (dated by TCRdb to the late 2010s). Library method: the immunoSEQ multiplex PCR assay. Drawn from immuneACCESS, this table holds only the in-frame rearrangements with V and J called that TCRdb kept. Clones are partly lost; checked studies trace under half to an unresolved V gene and leave the rest unexplained. The sample data list nearly 95,000 clones, and 90% to 97% of these were observed just once. Together, the top ten hold approximately 0.35% of the sample. Sequenced material: T cells isolated from PBMCs. These receptor sequences come from a human donor in good health.

The gene calls are TRBV19 and TRBJ2-1; a possible D gene is TRBD2 (5 bases). The CDR3 is 12 amino acids. Germline V gene lookup returns CDR1 LNHDA and CDR2 SQIVND (reference sequence). V was clipped by 3 bases and J by 11 bases, with 11 bases between them. The CDR3 nucleotides read TGTGCCAGTAGTATGGGAGCCGTCCAGCAGTTCTTC. It codes for CASSMGAVQQFF.

This clone was counted a single time. CDR3 amino acids: CASSSDRDGTEAFF. CDR3 DNA sequence: TGTGCCAGCAGCTCAGACAGGGATGGCACTGAAGCTTTCTTT. The chain combines TRBV13 with TRBJ1-1; 7 nucleotides line up with TRBD1. V dropped 4 bases and J dropped 4; count of bases not matched to a gene: 6. The germline V gene has CDR1 PRHDT and CDR2 FYEKMQ (reference sequence). The CDR3 is 14 amino acids.

V is TRBV11-3 and J is TRBJ2-3; 7 bases fit TRBD2. Germline CDR1 and CDR2: SGHNT and YENEEA. J gave up 5 bases and V 1 base, and 6 bases lay outside the gene matches. This CDR3 has 15 amino acids. CDR3 in amino acids: CASSLGVGGVDTQYF. For the CDR3, the DNA is TGTGCCAGCAGCTTAGGGGTTGGGGGGGTAGATACGCAGTATTTT.

The rearrangement joins TRBV7-9 to TRBJ1-5; D not certain. Germline lookup yields CDR1 SEHNR and CDR2 FQNEAQ (reference sequence). Trimming cost V 9 bases and J 4 bases, with 13 bases left between them. The CDR3 has 13 residues. The CDR3 DNA sequence: TGTGCCAGGGGTCGGGGTATTAATCAGCCCCAGCATTTT. This codes for CARGRGINQPQHF.

This rearrangement joins TRBV5-1 to TRBJ2-7, with D perhaps matching TRBD2 (5 bases). The CDR3 is made up of 16 amino acids. The V and J ends lost 2 bases and 0 bases respectively, with 15 bases between them. The germline V gene has CDR1 SGHRS and CDR2 YFSETQ. CDR3 amino acids: CASSLAFSDSSYEQYF. The CDR3 bases are TGCGCCAGCAGCTTAGCTTTTAGCGATAGCTCCTACGAGCAGTACTTC.

This clone came up once. CDR3 protein: CASSPSETGYTF. The CDR3 region has the DNA TGCGCCAGCAGCCCATCGGAGACGGGCTACACCTTC. The V call is TRBV4-1, the J call TRBJ1-2; D not resolved. This CDR3 comprises 12 residues. Germline CDR1 reads MGHRA; CDR2 reads YSYEKL. Trimming took 4 bases from V and 8 from J, leaving 11 bases between them.

This clone was recorded once. The chain combines TRBV6-4 with TRBJ1-4; weak D call: TRBD1 (5 bases). V was cut by 8 bases and J by 3 bases, with 13 bases left in between. The CDR3 has 14 amino acids. CDR1 and CDR2 (germline): MRHNA, SNTAGT. CDR3 DNA sequence: TGTGCCAGCGGACCAGGGAAGTCTAATGAAAAACTGTTTTTT. As protein: CASGPGKSNEKLFF.

In its sample, this clone was seen once. The chain couples TRBV30 to TRBJ2-5; 14 positions match TRBD2. Trimming removed 3 bases from V and 3 bases from J; junction bases left unmatched: 3. The CDR3 spans 15 residues. Per the germline V gene, CDR1 is GTSNPN and CDR2 is SVGIG (reference sequence). The CDR3 nucleotides are TGTGCCTGGAGGACGGGACTAGCGGGAGAAGAGACCCAGTACTTC. Residues: CAWRTGLAGEETQYF.

The CDR3 is CASSQGEQSGSEQYF. The CDR3 nucleotides are TGCGCCAGCAGCCAAGGAGAACAGAGCGGGAGCGAGCAGTACTTC. The rearrangement links TRBV4-1 to TRBJ2-7; TRBD2 matches at 8 bases. Germline trimming cut 1 base from V and 6 bases from J; bases unmatched to any gene: 8. There are 15 residues in the CDR3. Germline CDR1 is MGHRA and CDR2 is YSYEKL.

The V and J genes are TRBV6-6 and TRBJ2-7; 9 positions agree with TRBD2. This CDR3 region has 15 residues. Looked up from germline, CDR1 is MNHNY and CDR2 is SVGAGI (reference sequence). The V segment lost 7 bases and the J segment 6 bases; nucleotides outside the gene matches: 13. CDR3 in amino acids: CASILGFSGSLEQYF. The CDR3 DNA sequence: TGTGCCAGCATCTTAGGCTTTAGCGGGAGTCTCGAGCAGTACTTC.

The J gene is TRBJ2-3, the V gene TRBV4-1, with D possibly matching TRBD1 (6 bases). Germline V gives CDR1 MGHRA, CDR2 YSYEKL. The ends were cut back, 8 bases at V and 2 bases at J, with 11 bases in the middle. This CDR3 is built from 13 residues. This CDR3 is CASSGVTTDTQYF. In DNA, the CDR3 is TGCGCCAGCTCAGGGGTAACCACAGATACGCAGTATTTT.

The chain combines TRBV19 with TRBJ2-2; 8 positions match TRBD2. Germline V CDR1 and CDR2: LNHDA, SQIVND (reference sequence). This CDR3 spans 15 amino acids. The ends lost 7 bases at V and 3 bases at J; junction bases unmatched: 7. The CDR3 bases are TGTGCCAGTACCCCGGGGGGGGCCTACACCGGGGAGCTGTTTTTT. It specifies CASTPGGAYTGELFF. Together with reference TRBV19 and TRBJ2-2, the CDR3 gives the full variable domain: DGGITQSPKYLFRKEGQNVTLSCEQNLNHDAMYWYRQDPGQGLRLIYYSQIVNDFQKGDIAEGYSVSREKKESFPLTVTSAQKNPTAFYLCASTPGGAYTGELFFGEGSRLTVL.

This sequence joins TRBV13 and TRBJ1-1; TRBD1 aligns across 8 bases. The CDR3 consists of 15 residues. Germline values: CDR1 PRHDT, CDR2 FYEKMQ (reference sequence). Trimming took 5 bases from V and 1 from J; bases not matched to a gene: 6. The CDR3 DNA reads TGTGCCAGCAGCCCAGGACAGGGACCGAACACTGAAGCTTTCTTT. It specifies CASSPGQGPNTEAFF.

The V gene is TRBV27, the J gene TRBJ2-2, with no clear D. Germline V gives CDR1 MNHEY, CDR2 SMNVEV (reference sequence). Trimming shortened V by 2 bases and J by 5 bases, and 9 bases separated the two germline ends. This CDR3 is built from 14 residues. The CDR3 DNA is TGTGCCAGCAGTTTACCGACAAGGACCGGGGAGCTGTTTTTT. Protein: CASSLPTRTGELFF.

V gene TRBV29-1 combines with J gene TRBJ1-1; D might be TRBD1 (6 bases). The CDR3 spans 13 residues. CDR1 is SQVTM and CDR2 is ANQGSEA in the germline V gene. V lost 7 bases to trimming and J lost 2 bases, with 14 bases between them. The CDR3 protein is CSARTGFNTEAFF. The CDR3 DNA follows: TGCAGCGCCCGAACAGGGTTTAACACTGAAGCTTTCTTT.

The genes are TRBV2 and TRBJ2-7; D possibly corresponds to TRBD1 (6 bases). V gave up 5 bases and J gave up 2 bases, with 25 bases separating them. Per germline, CDR1 SNHLY and CDR2 FYNNEI. The CDR3 loop spans 18 amino acids. Here the CDR3 reads CASSSDYPQQGYPYEQYF. The CDR3 nucleotides read TGTGCCAGCAGTTCCGACTATCCTCAACAGGGATACCCCTACGAGCAGTACTTC.

The CDR3: CSTATGGGTDTQYF. CDR3 coding DNA: TGCAGCACTGCGACAGGGGGTGGCACAGATACGCAGTATTTT. The chain has TRBV29-1 and TRBJ2-3; TRBD1 matches at 9 bases. CDR3 length: 14 residues. The junction had 7 bases not matched to a gene; V was cut back by 8 bases and J by 1 base. Per germline, CDR1 SQVTM and CDR2 ANQGSEA.

The CDR3 region has the DNA TGTGCCAGCAGTGAACTCTTAAACATTCAGTACTTC. It translates to CASSELLNIQYF. The chain links TRBV6-1 to TRBJ2-4; D gene ambiguous. The CDR3 runs to 12 residues. The V end lost 2 bases, the J end lost 6 bases, and 5 bases lay between the germline ends. Germline CDR1 is MNHNS and CDR2 is SASEGT.

This rearrangement joins TRBV10-3 to TRBJ2-3; D unresolved. This CDR3 has 14 amino acids. Germline V gene lookup returns CDR1 ENHRY and CDR2 SYGVKD. Between the trimmed V and J ends, which lost 0 bases and 3 bases, there was a span of 7 bases. The CDR3 here is CAISESRETDTQYF. The CDR3 DNA reads TGTGCCATCAGTGAGTCTCGAGAAACAGATACGCAGTATTTT.

The V call is TRBV27, the J call TRBJ1-2, with 7 nucleotides matching TRBD1. The germline V gene encodes CDR1 MNHEY and CDR2 SMNVEV (reference sequence). V trimming: 5 bases; J trimming: 6 bases; junction bases outside the gene matches: 12. The CDR3 contains 15 residues. The CDR3 region is CASSRSTGSSDGYTF. In DNA form, the CDR3 reads TGTGCCAGCAGTCGTTCGACAGGGTCCTCCGATGGCTACACCTTC.

V and J are TRBV7-2 and TRBJ2-3; perhaps TRBD2 as D (6 bases). Trimming took 5 bases from V and 5 from J, leaving 20 bases between them. Germline V gene lookup returns CDR1 SGHTA and CDR2 FQGNSA. The CDR3 covers 16 residues. The CDR3 reads CASSPRNARGKDTQYF. DNA of the CDR3: TGTGCCAGCAGCCCCCGAAATGCCCGGGGGAAAGATACGCAGTATTTT.

This chain links TRBV6-5 with TRBJ1-4; 9 bases map to TRBD1. CDR1 is MNHEY and CDR2 is SVGAGI in the germline V gene. This CDR3 spans 15 amino acids. V trimming: 6 bases; J trimming: 6 bases; junction bases outside the gene matches: 8. This chain's CDR3 is CASSPGTGFYEKLFF. The CDR3, as DNA: TGTGCCAGCAGCCCGGGGACAGGGTTTTATGAAAAACTGTTTTTT.

The chain uses TRBV30 and TRBJ1-1, with D perhaps TRBD1 (5 bases). This CDR3 region has 15 residues. Trimming took 4 bases from V and 1 from J, leaving 16 bases between them. The germline V gene has CDR1 GTSNPN and CDR2 SVGIG (reference sequence). The CDR3 sequence is CAWMGQGLWNTEAFF. In nucleotides, the CDR3 is TGTGCCTGGATGGGTCAGGGATTATGGAACACTGAAGCTTTCTTT.

This clone was seen just once. The chain employs TRBV4-2 and TRBJ1-5; 11 bases are a match to TRBD1. V lost 3 bases and J lost 6; bases outside the gene matches: 7. This CDR3 spans 16 amino acids. Germline V gene data show CDR1 as LGHNA and CDR2 as YNFKEQ. The CDR3 coding sequence is TGTGCCAGCAGCCAGGAACCGGGACAGGGGGGTCAGCCCCAGCATTTT. Translation: CASSQEPGQGGQPQHF.

V is TRBV5-1 and J is TRBJ1-1; 10 nucleotides agree with TRBD1. The germline V gene has CDR1 SGHRS and CDR2 YFSETQ. V gave up 4 bases and J gave up 7 bases; unmatched junction bases: 13. The CDR3 sequence is 16 residues long. CDR3 sequence reads: CASSPPGQGSRIEAFF. DNA of the CDR3: TGCGCCAGCAGCCCGCCGGGACAGGGGTCCCGGATTGAAGCTTTCTTT.

The V gene is TRBV5-1, the J gene TRBJ2-3, with 7 bases matching TRBD1. After removal of 0 bases from V and 4 bases from J, the junction contained 5 bases not matched to a gene. The CDR3 has 15 residues. Germline V gives CDR1 SGHRS, CDR2 YFSETQ. The CDR3 bases are TGCGCCAGCAGCTTGGGACAGGGATATTCAGATACGCAGTATTTT. Translation: CASSLGQGYSDTQYF.

The chain has TRBV5-6 and TRBJ2-1; TRBD2 matches at 14 bases. V shed 2 bases and J 9 bases; nucleotides not matched to a gene: 7. This CDR3 is built from 16 residues. CDR1 and CDR2 from the germline V gene are SGHDT and YYEEEE. The CDR3 DNA is TGTGCCAGCAGCTTTACGGGACTAGCGGGAGTTAGTGAGCAGTTCTTC. Its protein is CASSFTGLAGVSEQFF.

The CDR3 bases are TGTGCCAGCAGCTTGGGCGGGAGATCCTACGAGCAGTACTTC. Protein: CASSLGGRSYEQYF. This rearrangement joins TRBV7-8 to TRBJ2-7; 7 nucleotides align to TRBD2. CDR3 length: 14 residues. Germline V gene data show CDR1 as SGHVS and CDR2 as FQNEAQ. J was trimmed by 1 base and V by 3 bases; bases with no gene match: 3. Full variable domain (outside the CDR3, taken from reference TRBV7-8 and TRBJ2-7): GAGVSQSPRYKVAKRGQDVALRCDPISGHVSLFWYQQALGQGPEFLTYFQNEAQLDKSGLPSDRFFAERPEGSVSTLKIQRTQQEDSAVYLCASSLGGRSYEQYFGPGTRLTVT.

This clone appeared once. The V call is TRBV7-3, the J call TRBJ2-6; 8 bases line up with TRBD1. In germline, CDR1 is SGHTA, CDR2 FQGTGA. There are 18 residues in the CDR3. V trimming: 5 bases; J trimming: 4 bases; junction bases outside the gene matches: 13. This CDR3 is CASSIMGTGLKGANVLTF. The DNA of the CDR3 is TGTGCCAGCAGCATTATGGGGACAGGCCTCAAGGGGGCCAACGTCCTGACTTTC.

The chain has TRBV6-6 and TRBJ2-2; TRBD2 matches at 8 bases. Unmatched junction bases numbered 5, after V lost 9 bases and J lost 2 bases. The germline CDR1 and CDR2 sequences are MNHNY and SVGAGI (reference sequence). The CDR3 extends over 14 amino acids. The CDR3, as DNA: TGTGCCAGTAAAAGCGGGAGTAACACCGGGGAGCTGTTTTTT. As protein: CASKSGSNTGELFF.

The chain recombines TRBV6-5 with TRBJ2-7, with unresolved D. The CDR3 extends over 11 amino acids. The germline V and J ends were trimmed by 1 base and 5 bases, with 3 bases remaining between them. Germline loops: CDR1 MNHEY, CDR2 SVGAGI. The DNA for the CDR3 is TGTGCCAGCAGTTACTTCAACGAGCAGTACTTC. As protein: CASSYFNEQYF.